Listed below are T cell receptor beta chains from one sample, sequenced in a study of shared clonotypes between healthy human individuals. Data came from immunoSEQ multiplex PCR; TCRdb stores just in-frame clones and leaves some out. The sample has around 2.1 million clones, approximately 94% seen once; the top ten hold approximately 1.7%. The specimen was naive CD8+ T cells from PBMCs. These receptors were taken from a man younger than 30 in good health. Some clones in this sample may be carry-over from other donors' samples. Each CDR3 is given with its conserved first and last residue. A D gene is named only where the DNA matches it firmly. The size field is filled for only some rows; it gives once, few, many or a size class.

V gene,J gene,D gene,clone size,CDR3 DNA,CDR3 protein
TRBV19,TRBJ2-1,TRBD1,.,TGTGCCACTACAGGGGGGAATATAAATGAGCAGTTCTTC,CATTGGNINEQFF
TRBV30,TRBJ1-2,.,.,TGTGCCTACTACGGGGCCCCAATCTACTATGGCTACACCTTC,CAYYGAPIYYGYTF
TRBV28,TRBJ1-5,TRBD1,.,TGTGCCAGCAGCCGTGGGGACAGGGAGCATCAGCCCCAGCATTTT,CASSRGDREHQPQHF
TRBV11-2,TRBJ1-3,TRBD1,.,TGTGCCAGCAGCTCTCTACAGGGGTCTGGAAACACCATATATTTT,CASSSLQGSGNTIYF
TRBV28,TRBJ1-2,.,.,TGTGCCAGCAGGCTTACAGGAGAGGGTGGCTATGGCTACACCTTC,CASRLTGEGGYGYTF
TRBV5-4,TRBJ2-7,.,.,TGTGCCAGCAGCTTCGGCAGGGTAGACGAGCAGTACTTC,CASSFGRVDEQYF
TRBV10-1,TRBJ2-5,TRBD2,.,TGCGCCAGCAGTGAGTCGCCGATAGCGGGAGACGAGACCCAGTACTTC,CASSESPIAGDETQYF
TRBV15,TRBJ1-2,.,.,TGTGCCACCCGAGGGGCCCTCTATGGCTACACCTTC,CATRGALYGYTF
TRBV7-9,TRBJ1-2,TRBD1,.,TGTGCCAGCAGCTTACCCGACAGGGCTTATGGCTACACCTTC,CASSLPDRAYGYTF
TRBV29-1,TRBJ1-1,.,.,TGCAGCGTTGGAGTCAGAGGGTCGGACACTGAAGCTTTCTTT,CSVGVRGSDTEAFF
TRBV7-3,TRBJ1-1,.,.,TGTGCCAGCAGCTTAAACGAGAACACTGAAGCTTTCTTT,CASSLNENTEAFF
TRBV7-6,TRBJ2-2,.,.,TGTGCCAGCAGCCCTTTAAACACCGGGGAGCTGTTTTTT,CASSPLNTGELFF
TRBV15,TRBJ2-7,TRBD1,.,TGTGCCACCAGCGAGGGACAGGAGAGCTCCTACGAGCAGTACTTC,CATSEGQESSYEQYF
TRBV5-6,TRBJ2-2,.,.,TGTGCCAGCCGGGGTACCGGGGAGCTGTTTTTT,CASRGTGELFF
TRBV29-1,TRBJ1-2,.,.,TGCAGCGTCGACATTGGCGGTAGCTATGGCTACACCTTC,CSVDIGGSYGYTF
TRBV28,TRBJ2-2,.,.,TGTGCCAGCAGTAGGATCCTGGGGGGATTGGTCCCCACCGGGGAGCTGTTTTTT,CASSRILGGLVPTGELFF
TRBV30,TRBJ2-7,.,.,TGTGCCTGGATATCGAGGGCCAGGGGCTACGAGCAGTACTTC,CAWISRARGYEQYF
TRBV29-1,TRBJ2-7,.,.,TGCAGCGGGGCGGACTTCTCCTACGAGCAGTACTTC,CSGADFSYEQYF
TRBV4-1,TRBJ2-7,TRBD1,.,TGCGCCAGCAGCCAAGTAGGGGCGGTCAGGGGGCGATACGAGCAGTACTTC,CASSQVGAVRGRYEQYF
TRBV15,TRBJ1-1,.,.,TGTGCCACCAGCAGAGGGACGGAGAACACTGAAGCTTTCTTT,CATSRGTENTEAFF
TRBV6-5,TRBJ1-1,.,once,TGTGCCAGCACCCCGGGGGGAGAAGCTTTCTTT,CASTPGGEAFF
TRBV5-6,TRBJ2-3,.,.,TGTGCCAGCAGCTCAGGGGATACGCAGTATTTT,CASSSGDTQYF
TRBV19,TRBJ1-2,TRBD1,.,TGTGCCAGTAGTATCTCCGGGACAGGTTCCCCCCGGGAGGGCTACACCTTC,CASSISGTGSPREGYTF
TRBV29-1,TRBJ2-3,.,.,TGCAGCGCTTACCCTCCTAGCAGATTCAAGGATACGCAGTATTTT,CSAYPPSRFKDTQYF
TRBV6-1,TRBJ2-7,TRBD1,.,TGTGCCAGCAGCCCGGGACAGGTATTCTACGAGCAGTACTTC,CASSPGQVFYEQYF
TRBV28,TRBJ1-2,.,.,TGTGCCAGCAGTTTATACAGGGTTTCCTATGGCTACACCTTC,CASSLYRVSYGYTF
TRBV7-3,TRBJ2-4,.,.,TGTGCCAGCAGCTCCAGTGGCCCAGCCAAAAACATTCAGTACTTC,CASSSSGPAKNIQYF
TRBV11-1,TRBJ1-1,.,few,TGTGCCAGCAGCGCTAGAGGTACTGAAGCTTTCTTT,CASSARGTEAFF
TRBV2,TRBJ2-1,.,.,TGTGCCAGCACCGAACCCCGGTGGGGTGAGCAGTTCTTC,CASTEPRWGEQFF
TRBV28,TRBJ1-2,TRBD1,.,TGTGCCAGCAGTTCAAGGGACAGCGAGGGGTTCGGCGGCTACACCTTC,CASSSRDSEGFGGYTF
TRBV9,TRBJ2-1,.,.,TGTGCCAGCAGCCCCCCTGGGGGTGAAACCTACAATGAGCAGTTCTTC,CASSPPGGETYNEQFF
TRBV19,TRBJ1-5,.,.,TGTGCCAGTAGTGTTGGGGGTGGTAACAATCAGCCCCAGCATTTT,CASSVGGGNNQPQHF
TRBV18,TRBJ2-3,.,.,TGTGCCAGCTCACCGGGGGACTTCCGGAGCACAGATACGCAGTATTTT,CASSPGDFRSTDTQYF
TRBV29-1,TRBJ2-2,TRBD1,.,TGCAGCGTTGAGAAAATCGGACAGGGGGCAACCGGGGAGCTGTTTTTT,CSVEKIGQGATGELFF
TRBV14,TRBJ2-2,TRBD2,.,TGTGCCAGCAGCCAAGGATACGGACGACTAGCGGGAGTTGGCGGGGAGCTGTTTTTT,CASSQGYGRLAGVGGELFF
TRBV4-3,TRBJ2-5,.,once,TGCGCCAGCAGCCAAGAGACCCAGTACTTC,CASSQETQYF
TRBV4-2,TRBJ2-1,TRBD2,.,TGTGCCAGCAGCCAACTGACCGGGACTAGCTACAATGAGCAGTTCTTC,CASSQLTGTSYNEQFF
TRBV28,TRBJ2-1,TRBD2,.,TGTGCCAGCAGTTTAGTGGGAGGGCATGAGCAGTTCTTC,CASSLVGGHEQFF
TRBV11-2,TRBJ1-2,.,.,TGTGCCAGCAGCTTCCTTGAGGGGAACTATGGCTACACCTTC,CASSFLEGNYGYTF
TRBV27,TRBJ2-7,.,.,TGTGCCAGCAGTTTAGCCCCCGGGACATTTTCCTACGAGCAGTACTTC,CASSLAPGTFSYEQYF
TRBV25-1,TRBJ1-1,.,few,TGTGCCAGCAGTGAGGCGTTTGAGAACACTGAAGCTTTCTTT,CASSEAFENTEAFF
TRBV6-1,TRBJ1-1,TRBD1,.,TGTGCCAGCAGTCAAGAAGGACAGGGTTTGAGGACTGAAGCTTTCTTT,CASSQEGQGLRTEAFF
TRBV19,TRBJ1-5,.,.,TGTGCCAGTAGTATAGATCCGGTGGGATCAGGTCAGCCCCAGCATTTT,CASSIDPVGSGQPQHF
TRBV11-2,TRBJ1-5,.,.,TGTGCCAGCAGCCCAGAACCAAGGATGTCCTCATTCGGCAATCAGCCCCAGCATTTT,CASSPEPRMSSFGNQPQHF
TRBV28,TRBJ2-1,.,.,TGTGCCAGCAGTCAGCTAGCAGAAAACAATGAGCAGTTCTTC,CASSQLAENNEQFF
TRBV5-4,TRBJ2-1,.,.,TGTGCCAGCAGCTTGATGGGGGATTCCTACAATGAGCAGTTCTTC,CASSLMGDSYNEQFF
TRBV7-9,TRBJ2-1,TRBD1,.,TGTGCCATGGGGACAGGGTTAGGAGTTAGCGCTGAGCAGTTCTTC,CAMGTGLGVSAEQFF
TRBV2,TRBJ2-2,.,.,TGTGCCAGCAGCGAATGGGCGGCCGGGGAGCTGTTTTTT,CASSEWAAGELFF
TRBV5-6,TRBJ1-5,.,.,TGTGCCAGCAGCTCACGCTATTTAAAGGGATCGGGCAATCAGCCCCAGCATTTT,CASSSRYLKGSGNQPQHF
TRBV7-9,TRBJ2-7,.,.,TGTGCCAGCAGCTTAGCTGGGGGGCAGAAACTCTCCTACGAGCAGTACTTC,CASSLAGGQKLSYEQYF
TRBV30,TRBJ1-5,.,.,TGTGCCTGGAGTGCCGACAGTCTACGCAATCAGCCCCAGCATTTT,CAWSADSLRNQPQHF
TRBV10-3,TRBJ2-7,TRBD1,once,TGTGCCATCAGTGGGGGACAGGGCATATCCTCCTACGAGCAGTACTTC,CAISGGQGISSYEQYF